These 4 T cell receptor beta chains were all obtained from the same sample, sequenced in a study of vaccination and CD4 T cells after COVID-19. These receptors have no identified antigens. Oncomine TCR Beta short-read sequencing was applied to DNA from cultured CD4+ T cells. MiXCR, applied by TCRdb to the PCR reads, yields one record per CDR3 protein. Of 12,000 or so distinct CDR3 sequences in the sample, approximately 58% were seen once. Treatment described: roughly ten-day PBMC culture with coronavirus spike peptide pools or control peptides (ViraFEST assay). Source material: CD4+ T cells from blood, cultured in vitro. These receptors were collected from a human donor who had recovered from COVID-19.

This sequence joins TRBV2 and TRBJ2-7; D is perhaps TRBD1 or TRBD2 (6 bases each). CDR3 length: 15 amino acids. Between the trimmed V and J ends, which lost 6 bases and 0 bases, there was a span of 15 bases. Germline V gene data show CDR1 as SNHLY and CDR2 as FYNNEI. Here the CDR3 DNA reads TGTGCCAGCAGCCCGGGGGCGCACCGCTCCTACGAGCAGTACTTC. It is translated as CASSPGAHRSYEQYF.

Only a few counts were recorded for this clonotype. This chain connects TRBV6-2 or TRBV6-3 to TRBJ2-2; unclear D gene. In germline, CDR1 is MNHEY, CDR2 SVGEGT. This CDR3 is 13 amino acids long. Trimming shortened V by 2 bases and J by 3 bases, and 4 bases separated the two germline ends. The CDR3 DNA is TGTGCCAGCAGTTACAGGGACACCGGGGAGCTGTTTTTT. It yields the protein CASSYRDTGELFF.

This clonotype was recorded a few times. The rearrangement uses TRBV6-4 and TRBJ1-6; the D gene is possibly TRBD1 (5 bases). The V and J ends lost 2 bases and 6 bases respectively, with 5 bases between them. Germline CDR1 and CDR2: MRHNA and SNTAGT. The CDR3 runs 13 residues. The CDR3 region is CASSDRGNSPLHF. CDR3 DNA sequence: TGTGCCAGCAGTGACAGGGGTAATTCACCCCTCCACTTT.

V is TRBV20-1 and J is TRBJ2-3; the D gene is possibly TRBD1 (6 bases). V lost 5 bases and J lost 0, with 12 bases in between. The CDR3 spans 14 residues. Germline CDR1 DFQATT, CDR2 SNEGSKA (reference sequence). The CDR3 DNA is TGCAGTGCTGCGGCAGGGGATAGCACAGATACGCAGTATTTT. Its translation: CSAAAGDSTDTQYF.